The source of this TCR beta chain is a study of blood T cell repertoires in COVID-19. Looking at the study overall: Both acute and convalescent COVID-19 samples were obtained from the United States, Italy and Spain.

The germline V gene has CDR1 MDHEN and CDR2 SYDVKM. The CDR3 sequence is 16 residues long. The trim removed 6 bases at V and 7 bases at J, leaving 16 bases unmatched. Original analysis: Reference gene primer amplification yielded estimated nucleated cell counts. Sequenced by immunoSEQ multiplex PCR; TCRdb stores in-frame clones only, minus some. V and J calls and clone size follow that table, whereas D and trimming were derived from the DNA. This repertoire shows approximately 72,000 clones, more than 80% found once; its top ten account for approximately 35%. Sample: peripheral blood. The chain carries TRBV28 and TRBJ1-2; 8 bases match TRBD1. The sequence was obtained from a woman aged 80 or over with active or convalescent COVID-19. Written as DNA, the CDR3 is TGTGCCAGCAGACTACAGGGGGGTGGTCAGGAGTCTGGCTACACCTTC. Its protein product is CASRLQGGGQESGYTF.